This T cell receptor (beta chain) derives from a study of cytomegalovirus exposure and HLA in healthy donors. 13 Jbeta primers and 60 Vbeta primers were used for the PCR. The assay was immunoSEQ multiplex PCR, and TCRdb's table has in-frame clones only and misses some. The data contain more than 110,000 clones, more than 75% of them singletons. V trimming: 3 bases; J trimming: 8 bases; junction bases outside the gene matches: 3. Germline V lookup: CDR1 MNHNS, CDR2 SASEGT. The CDR3 length is 16 residues. Study conclusions and caveats: Associated with HLA alleles at 0.05 false discovery rate in a later analysis were around 17,000 TCR beta sequences.

A note on this clone: Its antigen remains unknown.

This chain links TRBV6-1 with TRBJ2-2, with 16 bases aligning to TRBD2. Sequencing input: PBMCs. This receptor was identified in a man younger than 35 in good health and CMV-seronegative. CDR3 coding DNA: TGTGCCAGCAGTGAGGGACTAGCGGGGGGGCCAGGGGAGCTGTTTTTT. Amino acids: CASSEGLAGGPGELFF.